The rows below give T cell receptor beta chains drawn from one sample of a study of beta chain features in type 1 diabetes. The assay was immunoSEQ multiplex PCR, and TCRdb's table has in-frame clones only and misses some. The table includes approximately 250,000 clones, about a sixth detected once. Material: naive CD4+ T cells from blood. These receptors were collected from a man younger than 45 with type 1 diabetes. Each CDR3 is given with its conserved first and last residue. A D gene is named only where the DNA matches it firmly. Clone size is stated in some rows and not others, as once, few, many or a class when expanded.

d_gene	j_gene	v_gene	abundance	CDR3nt	CDR3aa
NA	TRBJ1-1	TRBV30	NA	TGTGCCTGGAGTGTGCAGAGCTTCACTGAAGCTTTCTTT	CAWSVQSFTEAFF
NA	TRBJ2-3	TRBV4-1	few	TGCGCCAGCAGCCAAGGACAGTATAGCACAGATACGCAGTATTTT	CASSQGQYSTDTQYF
NA	TRBJ2-5	TRBV7-2	few	TGTGCCAGCAGCTTAGGACAGGAAGAGACCCAGTACTTC	CASSLGQEETQYF
TRBD1	TRBJ2-5	TRBV7-2	few	TGTGCCAGCAGCTCGGGACAGGGTCAAGAGACCCAGTACTTC	CASSSGQGQETQYF
NA	TRBJ2-5	TRBV15	few	TGTGCCACCAGCAGAGATCAGGGTTTATCAGAGACCCAGTACTTC	CATSRDQGLSETQYF
NA	TRBJ1-5	TRBV30	NA	TGTGCCTGGAGTCTTGGTTATGGTTTCCAGCATTTT	CAWSLGYGFQHF
NA	TRBJ2-1	TRBV5-1	few	TGCGCCAGCGCCCTGGGATTTTCGAGTGAGCAGTTCTTC	CASALGFSSEQFF
NA	TRBJ2-5	TRBV11-3	few	TGTGCCAGCAGCTTGGGGACAAACCAAGAGACCCAGTACTTC	CASSLGTNQETQYF
TRBD1	TRBJ1-1	TRBV2	NA	TGTGCCAGCAGCGGACAGGGCGGGGCTGAAGCTTTCTTT	CASSGQGGAEAFF
TRBD2	TRBJ2-7	TRBV4-2	NA	TGTGCCAGCAGCCGGGAGACTAGCGCGACCTACGAGCAGTACTTC	CASSRETSATYEQYF
NA	TRBJ1-1	TRBV30	NA	TGTGTGGCAGGGAGGGCGAACACTGAAGCTTTCTTT	CVAGRANTEAFF
TRBD1	TRBJ1-5	TRBV2	few	TGTGCCAGCAAACGGGACAGCAGCAATCAGCCCCAGCATTTT	CASKRDSSNQPQHF
NA	TRBJ1-4	TRBV30	NA	TGTGCCTGCGCGTCCCTCTTTAATGAAAAACTGTTTTTT	CACASLFNEKLFF
TRBD2	TRBJ2-3	TRBV28	NA	TGTGCCAGCACTCGGGCTGGAGCGGGAGCCACAGATACGCAGTATTTT	CASTRAGAGATDTQYF
NA	TRBJ2-5	TRBV7-2	few	TGTGCCAGCAGCTTAGTAGTAGGAGAGACCCAGTACTTC	CASSLVVGETQYF
NA	TRBJ1-4	TRBV30	once	TGTGCCTGGAGTGTACGAGGCAGGGTGGGTGAAAAACTGTTTTTT	CAWSVRGRVGEKLFF
NA	TRBJ1-4	TRBV9	few	TGTGCCAGCAGCGCATCGGCAGATACGGGTGAAAAACTGTTTTTT	CASSASADTGEKLFF
NA	TRBJ2-1	TRBV29-1	NA	TGCAGCGTCAATAAGGGGGTAGCGGCCCACAGCTCCTACAATGAGCAGTTCTTC	CSVNKGVAAHSSYNEQFF
NA	TRBJ1-1	TRBV9	NA	TGTGCCAGCAGCGTAAAGGGAGGGCTGAACACTGAAGCTTTCTTT	CASSVKGGLNTEAFF
NA	TRBJ2-3	TRBV29-1	few	TGCAGCGGCCGGACCGACGATGCTACGCAGTATTTT	CSGRTDDATQYF
TRBD2	TRBJ2-3	TRBV29-1	few	TGCAGCGTTGTAGATGGGACTAACACAGATACGCAGTATTTT	CSVVDGTNTDTQYF
NA	TRBJ2-7	TRBV30	few	TGTGCCTGGAGAAACCGTGCGGGACAGCCCTACGAGCAGTACTTC	CAWRNRAGQPYEQYF
NA	TRBJ2-7	TRBV2	few	TGTGCCAGCAGTGTAGGGAGCGAGCAGTACTTC	CASSVGSEQYF
NA	TRBJ2-3	TRBV2	few	TGTGCCAGCAGTGAAGAGGGTAATACGCAGTATTTT	CASSEEGNTQYF
NA	TRBJ2-7	TRBV30	few	TGTGCCTGGAGCAGGGAGAACGAGCAGTACTTC	CAWSRENEQYF
NA	TRBJ2-1	TRBV2	NA	TGTGCCAGCAAGATAGGGATTACGCATGAGCAGTTCTTC	CASKIGITHEQFF
TRBD2	TRBJ2-7	TRBV25-1	few	TGTGCCAGCAGTGACTTAGCGGGCGGCTACGAGCAGTACTTC	CASSDLAGGYEQYF
NA	TRBJ2-5	TRBV25-1	NA	TGTGCCAGCAGTGAACCCGGGATTCAAGAGACCCAGTACTTC	CASSEPGIQETQYF
NA	TRBJ2-5	TRBV4-1	few	TGCGCCAGCAGCCAAGACCAGACCCAGTACTTC	CASSQDQTQYF
TRBD2	TRBJ2-1	TRBV2	NA	TGTGCCAGCAATCTCGATCCGAGAAGATTAGCGGGACACTACAATGAGCAGTTCTTC	CASNLDPRRLAGHYNEQFF
NA	TRBJ2-4	TRBV4-2	few	TGTGCCAGCAGCCAAGAACTGCGCAAAAACATTCAGTACTTC	CASSQELRKNIQYF
NA	TRBJ2-5	TRBV7-2	NA	TGTGCCAGCAGCTTTCGACGGAACCAAGAGACCCAGTACTTC	CASSFRRNQETQYF
TRBD1	TRBJ1-2	TRBV19	NA	TGTGCCAGTAGTACCGGACAGGGGAGCTTCTATGGCTACACCTTC	CASSTGQGSFYGYTF
NA	TRBJ1-2	TRBV4-3	few	TGCGCCAGCAGCCAGGAGGACAGTTACTATGGCTACACCTTC	CASSQEDSYYGYTF
NA	TRBJ2-5	TRBV9	NA	TGTGCCAGCAGCGAGGGGTGGCTCCAAGAGACCCAGTACTTC	CASSEGWLQETQYF
TRBD1	TRBJ2-3	TRBV30	few	TGTGCCTGGAGCCTAACAGGGGGCTCAGATACGCAGTATTTT	CAWSLTGGSDTQYF
NA	TRBJ2-5	TRBV4-1	NA	TGCGCCAGCGCCTTAGGGGCTAGAAGGGAGACCCAGTACTTC	CASALGARRETQYF
NA	TRBJ2-3	TRBV18	NA	TGTGCCAGCTCACCAAGCACAGATACGCAGTATTTT	CASSPSTDTQYF
NA	TRBJ2-1	TRBV15	NA	TGTGCCACCAGCACCGAGCCCAGCAATGAGCAGTTCTTC	CATSTEPSNEQFF
NA	TRBJ2-7	TRBV7-9	few	TGTGCCAGCAGCTCCGACACAGGGATGGGCTTC	CASSSDTGMGF
NA	TRBJ1-2	TRBV14	NA	TGTGCCAGCAGCCCTACTCCCCGCGGGGGGCTCTACTATGGCTACACCTTC	CASSPTPRGGLYYGYTF
NA	TRBJ2-2	TRBV25-1	NA	TGTGCCAGCATGGGGAACACCGGGGAGCTGTTTTTT	CASMGNTGELFF
TRBD1	TRBJ2-7	TRBV11-2	NA	TGTGCCAGCAGGCCCCGGGACAGGGAGTCCGCTGGCTACGAGCAGTACTTC	CASRPRDRESAGYEQYF
NA	TRBJ2-3	TRBV7-9	few	TGTGCCAGCAGCTTAGGGGGACCAGATACGCAGTATTTT	CASSLGGPDTQYF
NA	TRBJ2-3	TRBV29-1	few	TGCAGCTTCTTACCCTCTAGCACAGATACGCAGTATTTT	CSFLPSSTDTQYF
TRBD1	TRBJ2-7	TRBV13	few	TGTGCCAGCAGCAAACAGGGGTACGAGCAGTACTTC	CASSKQGYEQYF
NA	TRBJ1-5	TRBV7-9	NA	TGTGCCAGCAGCTTAGGACTACGACGAGGGGCAAATCAGCCCCAGCATTTT	CASSLGLRRGANQPQHF
NA	TRBJ1-1	TRBV29-1	few	TGCAGCGTTCGAGGCAGGGCCGGCACTGAAGCTTTCTTT	CSVRGRAGTEAFF
TRBD2	TRBJ2-7	TRBV4-1	NA	TGCGCCAGCAGCCAGGGACTAGCTCTGGACGAGCAGTACTTC	CASSQGLALDEQYF
NA	TRBJ2-3	TRBV5-1	few	TGCGCCAGCAGCTTGGCCACGGGATCGCCAGATACGCAGTATTTT	CASSLATGSPDTQYF